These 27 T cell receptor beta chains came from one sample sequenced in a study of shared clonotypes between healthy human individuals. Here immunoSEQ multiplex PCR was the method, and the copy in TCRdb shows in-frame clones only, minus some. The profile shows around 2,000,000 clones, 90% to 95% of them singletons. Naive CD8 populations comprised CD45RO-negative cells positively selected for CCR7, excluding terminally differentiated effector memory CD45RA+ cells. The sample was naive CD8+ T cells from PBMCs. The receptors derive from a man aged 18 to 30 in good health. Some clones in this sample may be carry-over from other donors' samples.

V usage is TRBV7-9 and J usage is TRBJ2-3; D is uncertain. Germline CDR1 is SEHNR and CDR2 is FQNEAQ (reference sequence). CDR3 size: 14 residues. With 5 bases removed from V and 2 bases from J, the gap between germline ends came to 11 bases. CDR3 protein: CASSPKVPTDTQYF. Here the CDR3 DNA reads TGTGCCAGCAGCCCTAAAGTTCCCACAGATACGCAGTATTTT.

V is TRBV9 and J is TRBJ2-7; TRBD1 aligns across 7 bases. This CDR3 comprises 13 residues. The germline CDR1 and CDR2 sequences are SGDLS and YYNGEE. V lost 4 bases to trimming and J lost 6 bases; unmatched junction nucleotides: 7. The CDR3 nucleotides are TGTGCCAGCAGCCACCGACAGGGCGGCGAGCAGTACTTC. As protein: CASSHRQGGEQYF.

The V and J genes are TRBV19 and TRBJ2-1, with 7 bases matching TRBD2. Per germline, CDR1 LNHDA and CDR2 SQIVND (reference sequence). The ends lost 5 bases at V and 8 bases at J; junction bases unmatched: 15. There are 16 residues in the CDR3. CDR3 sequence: CASSHFAGEAPDEQFF. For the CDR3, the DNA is TGTGCCAGTAGTCATTTTGCGGGAGAGGCCCCCGATGAGCAGTTCTTC. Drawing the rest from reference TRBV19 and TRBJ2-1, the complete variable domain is DGGITQSPKYLFRKEGQNVTLSCEQNLNHDAMYWYRQDPGQGLRLIYYSQIVNDFQKGDIAEGYSVSREKKESFPLTVTSAQKNPTAFYLCASSHFAGEAPDEQFFGPGTRLTVL.

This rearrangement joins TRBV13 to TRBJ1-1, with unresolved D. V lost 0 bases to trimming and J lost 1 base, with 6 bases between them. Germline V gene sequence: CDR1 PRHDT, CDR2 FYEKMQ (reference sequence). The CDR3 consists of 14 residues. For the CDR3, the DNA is TGTGCCAGCAGCTTAGGTAGACCGAACACTGAAGCTTTCTTT. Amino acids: CASSLGRPNTEAFF.

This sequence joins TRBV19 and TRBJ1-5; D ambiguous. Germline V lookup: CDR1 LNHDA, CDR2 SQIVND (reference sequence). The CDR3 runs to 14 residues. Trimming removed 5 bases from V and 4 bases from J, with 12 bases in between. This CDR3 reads CASSLVGGNQPQHF. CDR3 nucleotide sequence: TGTGCCAGTAGTTTAGTGGGAGGTAATCAGCCCCAGCATTTT.

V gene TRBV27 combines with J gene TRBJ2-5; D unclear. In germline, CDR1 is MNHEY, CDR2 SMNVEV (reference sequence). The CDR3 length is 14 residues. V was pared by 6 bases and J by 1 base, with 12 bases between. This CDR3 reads CASSPDRIQETQYF. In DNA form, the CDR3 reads TGTGCCAGCAGCCCGGACCGAATCCAAGAGACCCAGTACTTC.

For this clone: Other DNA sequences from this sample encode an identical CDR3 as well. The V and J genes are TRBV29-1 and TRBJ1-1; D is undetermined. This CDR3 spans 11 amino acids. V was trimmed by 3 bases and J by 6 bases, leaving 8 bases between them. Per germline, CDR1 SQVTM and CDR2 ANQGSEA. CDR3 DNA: TGCAGCGTTGATCCCGGGGCTGAAGCTTTCTTT. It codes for CSVDPGAEAFF.

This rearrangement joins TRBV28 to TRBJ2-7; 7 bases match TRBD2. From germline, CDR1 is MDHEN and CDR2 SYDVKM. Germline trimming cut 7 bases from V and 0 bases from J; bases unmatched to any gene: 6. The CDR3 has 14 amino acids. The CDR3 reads CASNSGTTSYEQYF. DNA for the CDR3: TGTGCCAGCAACTCCGGGACTACCTCCTACGAGCAGTACTTC.

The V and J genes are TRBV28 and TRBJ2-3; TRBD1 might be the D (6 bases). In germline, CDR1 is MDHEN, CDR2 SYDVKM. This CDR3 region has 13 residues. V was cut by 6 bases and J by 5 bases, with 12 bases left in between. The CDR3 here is CASRRPRGDTQYF. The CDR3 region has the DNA TGTGCCAGCAGACGACCCAGGGGAGATACGCAGTATTTT.

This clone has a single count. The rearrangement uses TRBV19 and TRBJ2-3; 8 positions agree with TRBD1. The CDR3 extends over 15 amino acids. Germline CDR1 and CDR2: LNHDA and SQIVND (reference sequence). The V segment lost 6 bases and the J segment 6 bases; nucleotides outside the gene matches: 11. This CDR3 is CASSKTGGDRDTQYF. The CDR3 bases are TGTGCCAGTAGCAAAACAGGGGGAGATCGGGATACGCAGTATTTT.

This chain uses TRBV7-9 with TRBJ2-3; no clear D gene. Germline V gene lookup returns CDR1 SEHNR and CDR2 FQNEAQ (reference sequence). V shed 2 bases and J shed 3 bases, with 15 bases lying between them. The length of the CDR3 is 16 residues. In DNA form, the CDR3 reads TGTGCCAGCAGCTTACTTCGCGGATTAACTACAGATACGCAGTATTTT. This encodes CASSLLRGLTTDTQYF. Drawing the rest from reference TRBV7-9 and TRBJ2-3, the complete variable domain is DTGVSQNPRHKITKRGQNVTFRCDPISEHNRLYWYRQTLGQGPEFLTYFQNEAQLEKSRLLSDRFSAERPKGSFSTLEIQRTEQGDSAMYLCASSLLRGLTTDTQYFGPGTRLTVL.

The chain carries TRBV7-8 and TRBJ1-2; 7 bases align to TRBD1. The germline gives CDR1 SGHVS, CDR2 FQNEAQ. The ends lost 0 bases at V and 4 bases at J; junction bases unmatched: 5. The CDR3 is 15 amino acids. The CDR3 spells CASSLAWDSLYGYTF. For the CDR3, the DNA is TGTGCCAGCAGCTTAGCGTGGGACAGCCTCTATGGCTACACCTTC. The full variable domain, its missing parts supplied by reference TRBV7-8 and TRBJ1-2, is GAGVSQSPRYKVAKRGQDVALRCDPISGHVSLFWYQQALGQGPEFLTYFQNEAQLDKSGLPSDRFFAERPEGSVSTLKIQRTQQEDSAVYLCASSLAWDSLYGYTFGSGTRLTVV.

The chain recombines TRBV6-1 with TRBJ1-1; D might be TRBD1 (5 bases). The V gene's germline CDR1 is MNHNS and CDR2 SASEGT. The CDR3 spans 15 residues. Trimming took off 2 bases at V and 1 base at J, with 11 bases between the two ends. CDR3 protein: CASSELRGRNTEAFF. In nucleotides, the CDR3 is TGTGCCAGCAGTGAATTAAGGGGAAGGAACACTGAAGCTTTCTTT.

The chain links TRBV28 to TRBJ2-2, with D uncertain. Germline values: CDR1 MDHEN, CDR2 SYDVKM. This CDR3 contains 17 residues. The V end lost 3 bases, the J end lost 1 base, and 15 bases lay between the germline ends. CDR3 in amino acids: CASSFTPSQKNTGELFF. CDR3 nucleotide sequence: TGTGCCAGCAGTTTTACCCCTTCACAGAAGAACACCGGGGAGCTGTTTTTT.

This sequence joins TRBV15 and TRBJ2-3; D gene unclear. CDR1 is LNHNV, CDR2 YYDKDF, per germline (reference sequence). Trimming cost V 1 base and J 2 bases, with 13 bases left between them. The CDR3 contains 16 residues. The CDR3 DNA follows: TGTGCCACCAGCAGAGTCCCTCACACAACCACAGATACGCAGTATTTT. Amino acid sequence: CATSRVPHTTTDTQYF.

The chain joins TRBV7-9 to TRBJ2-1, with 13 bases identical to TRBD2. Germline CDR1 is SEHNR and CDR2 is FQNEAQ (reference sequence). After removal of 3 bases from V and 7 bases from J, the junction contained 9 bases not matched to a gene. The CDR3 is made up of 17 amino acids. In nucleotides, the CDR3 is TGTGCCAGCAGCTTTGCCTTCGGGACTAGCGGGATAAATGAGCAGTTCTTC. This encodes CASSFAFGTSGINEQFF.

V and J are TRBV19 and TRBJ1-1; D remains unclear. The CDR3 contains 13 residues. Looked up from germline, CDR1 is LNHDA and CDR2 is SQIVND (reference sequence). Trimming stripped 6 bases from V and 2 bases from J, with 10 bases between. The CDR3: CASRFGVNTEAFF. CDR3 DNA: TGTGCCAGTAGATTTGGGGTTAACACTGAAGCTTTCTTT. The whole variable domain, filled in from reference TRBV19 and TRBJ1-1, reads DGGITQSPKYLFRKEGQNVTLSCEQNLNHDAMYWYRQDPGQGLRLIYYSQIVNDFQKGDIAEGYSVSREKKESFPLTVTSAQKNPTAFYLCASRFGVNTEAFFGQGTRLTVV.

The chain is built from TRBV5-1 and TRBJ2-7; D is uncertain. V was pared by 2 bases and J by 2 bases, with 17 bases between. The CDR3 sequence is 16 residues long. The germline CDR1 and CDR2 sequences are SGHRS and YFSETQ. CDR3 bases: TGCGCCAGCAGCTTACATAGTGAGTCAGGCACCTACGAGCAGTACTTC. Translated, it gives CASSLHSESGTYEQYF. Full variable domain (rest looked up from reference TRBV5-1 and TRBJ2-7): KAGVTQTPRYLIKTRGQQVTLSCSPISGHRSVSWYQQTPGQGLQFLFEYFSETQRNKGNFPGRFSGRQFSNSRSEMNVSTLELGDSALYLCASSLHSESGTYEQYFGPGTRLTVT.

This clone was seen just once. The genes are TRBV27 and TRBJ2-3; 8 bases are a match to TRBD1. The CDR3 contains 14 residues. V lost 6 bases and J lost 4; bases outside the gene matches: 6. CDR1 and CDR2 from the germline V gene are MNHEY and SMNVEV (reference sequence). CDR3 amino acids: CASRPDRAPDTQYF. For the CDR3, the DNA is TGTGCCAGCAGGCCGGACAGGGCCCCAGATACGCAGTATTTT.

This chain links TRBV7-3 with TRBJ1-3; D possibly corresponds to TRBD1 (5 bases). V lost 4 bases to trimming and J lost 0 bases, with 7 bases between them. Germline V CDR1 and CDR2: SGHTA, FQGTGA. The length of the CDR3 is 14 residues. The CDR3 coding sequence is TGTGCCAGCAGCTACACAGGCTCTGGAAACACCATATATTTT. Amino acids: CASSYTGSGNTIYF. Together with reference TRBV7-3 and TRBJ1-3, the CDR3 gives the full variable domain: GAGVSQTPSNKVTEKGKYVELRCDPISGHTALYWYRQSLGQGPEFLIYFQGTGAADDSGLPNDRFFAVRPEGSVSTLKIQRTERGDSAVYLCASSYTGSGNTIYFGEGSWLTVV.

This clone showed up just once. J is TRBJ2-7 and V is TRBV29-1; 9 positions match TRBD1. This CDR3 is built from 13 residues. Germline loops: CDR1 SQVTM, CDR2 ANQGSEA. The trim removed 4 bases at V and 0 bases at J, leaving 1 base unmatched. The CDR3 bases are TGCAGCGTTGGGGACAGGGACTCCTACGAGCAGTACTTC. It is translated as CSVGDRDSYEQYF.

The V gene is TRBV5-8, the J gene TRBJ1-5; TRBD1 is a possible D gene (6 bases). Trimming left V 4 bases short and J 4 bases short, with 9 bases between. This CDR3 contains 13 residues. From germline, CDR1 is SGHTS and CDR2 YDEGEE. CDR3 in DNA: TGTGCCAGCAGCAGCAGGGGTAATCAGCCCCAGCATTTT. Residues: CASSSRGNQPQHF.

In nucleotides, the CDR3 is TGTGCCAGCAGCTTAGCGGTGTGGGACAGGGTTTTTTCTGAAGCTTTCTTT. Its protein product is CASSLAVWDRVFSEAFF. V usage is TRBV11-2 and J usage is TRBJ1-1; 9 bases agree with TRBD1. Per the germline V gene, CDR1 is SGHAT and CDR2 is FQNNGV. V was pared by 1 base and J by 6 bases, with 12 bases of the junction left unmatched. The CDR3 is 17 amino acids.

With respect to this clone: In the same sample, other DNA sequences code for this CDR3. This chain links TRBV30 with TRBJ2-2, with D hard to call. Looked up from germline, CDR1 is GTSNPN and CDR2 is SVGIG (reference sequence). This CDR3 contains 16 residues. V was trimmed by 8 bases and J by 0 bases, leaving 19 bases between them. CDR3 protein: CAGLGWGYANTGELFF. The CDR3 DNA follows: TGTGCCGGGTTAGGGTGGGGATACGCGAACACCGGGGAGCTGTTTTTT.

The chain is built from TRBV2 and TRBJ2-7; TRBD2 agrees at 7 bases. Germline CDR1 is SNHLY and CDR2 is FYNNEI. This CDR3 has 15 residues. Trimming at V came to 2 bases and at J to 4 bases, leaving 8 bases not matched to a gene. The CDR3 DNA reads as TGTGCCAGCAGTGAATCGACTAGCTTGGCATACGAGCAGTACTTC. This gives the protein CASSESTSLAYEQYF.

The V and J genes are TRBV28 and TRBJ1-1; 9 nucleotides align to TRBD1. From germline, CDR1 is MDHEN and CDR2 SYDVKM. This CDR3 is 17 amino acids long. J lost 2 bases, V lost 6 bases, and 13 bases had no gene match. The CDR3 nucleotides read TGTGCCAGCAGATACAGGGGGCCCCCGCGAAGTAACACTGAAGCTTTCTTT. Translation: CASRYRGPPRSNTEAFF. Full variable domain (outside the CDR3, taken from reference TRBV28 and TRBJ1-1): DVKVTQSSRYLVKRTGEKVFLECVQDMDHENMFWYRQDPGLGLRLIYFSYDVKMKEKGDIPEGYSVSREKKERFSLILESASTNQTSMYLCASRYRGPPRSNTEAFFGQGTRLTVV.

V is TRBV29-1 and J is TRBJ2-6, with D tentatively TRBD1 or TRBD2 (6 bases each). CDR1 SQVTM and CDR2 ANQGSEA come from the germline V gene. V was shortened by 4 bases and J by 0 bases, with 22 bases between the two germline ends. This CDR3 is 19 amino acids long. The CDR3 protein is CSVVGGGDTQSSGANVLTF. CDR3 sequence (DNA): TGCAGCGTTGTTGGTGGAGGGGACACCCAAAGCTCTGGGGCCAACGTCCTGACTTTC. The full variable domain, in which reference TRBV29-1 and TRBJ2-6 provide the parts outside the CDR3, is SAVISQKPSRDICQRGTSLTIQCQVDSQVTMMFWYRQQPGQSLTLIATANQGSEATYESGFVIDKFPISRPNLTFSTLTVSNMSPEDSSIYLCSVVGGGDTQSSGANVLTFGAGSRLTVL.